These T cell receptor beta chains were read from a single sample in a study of cytotoxic CD8 clonotypes in ibrutinib-treated CLL. The protocol was immunoSEQ multiplex PCR, while the TCRdb copy is restricted to in-frame clones and leaves out a portion. This sample carries about 140,000 clones, about 72% of them seen once, and the ten largest clones take around 30%. This sample comprised PBMCs, obtained after 12 months of ibrutinib treatment. The receptor set was obtained from a human donor with chronic lymphocytic leukemia. Both conserved end residues are part of each CDR3. The order of the fields is V gene, D gene, J gene, clone size, CDR3 DNA, CDR3 protein. D genes are given only for firm matches. For some rows the clone size is stated as once, few or many, or as a class when expanded; others skip it.

v_call: TRBV12-2
d_call: -
j_call: TRBJ2-7
clone_size: -
cdr3_nt: TGTGCAAGTCGCTTAGTTCCAAGGACAGGGGGTTCCTACGAGCAGTACTTC
cdr3_aa: CASRLVPRTGGSYEQYF

v_call: TRBV12-5
d_call: -
j_call: TRBJ2-5
clone_size: -
cdr3_nt: TGTGCTAGTTCGGAGAGTAGAGGGTTGCGGGAGACCCAGTACTTC
cdr3_aa: CASSESRGLRETQYF

v_call: TRBV28
d_call: -
j_call: TRBJ2-7
clone_size: -
cdr3_nt: TGTGCCAGCATCTCCCCGGGCGGGGACAAAAACTACGAGCAGTACTTC
cdr3_aa: CASISPGGDKNYEQYF

v_call: TRBV7-9
d_call: -
j_call: TRBJ1-1
clone_size: -
cdr3_nt: TGTGCCAGCAGCTTAATACAGGACACTGAAGCTTTCTTT
cdr3_aa: CASSLIQDTEAFF

v_call: TRBV7-2
d_call: TRBD2
j_call: TRBJ2-7
clone_size: -
cdr3_nt: TGTGCCAGCAGCGGTACAGGCTTAGCGGGAGGAGCAGGTGGGGAGCAGTACTTC
cdr3_aa: CASSGTGLAGGAGGEQYF

v_call: TRBV6-1
d_call: TRBD1
j_call: TRBJ1-5
clone_size: -
cdr3_nt: TGTGCCAGCAGACAGACAGGGTTACTTCAGCCCCAGCATTTT
cdr3_aa: CASRQTGLLQPQHF

v_call: TRBV10-3
d_call: -
j_call: TRBJ1-3
clone_size: -
cdr3_nt: TGTGCCATCAGTGCCGGCAGGGCGGCTGGAAACACCATATATTTT
cdr3_aa: CAISAGRAAGNTIYF

v_call: TRBV28
d_call: -
j_call: TRBJ1-2
clone_size: -
cdr3_nt: TGTGCCAGCACCTTGGGGGGGACCGGGTATGGCTACACCTTC
cdr3_aa: CASTLGGTGYGYTF

v_call: TRBV5-1
d_call: -
j_call: TRBJ1-3
clone_size: -
cdr3_nt: TGCGCCAGCAGCCCGGGGACTGTTGGAAACACCATATATTTT
cdr3_aa: CASSPGTVGNTIYF

v_call: TRBV2
d_call: -
j_call: TRBJ1-2
clone_size: -
cdr3_nt: TGTGCCAGCAGTGAACAGGGAAGGGGCGATGGCTACACCTTC
cdr3_aa: CASSEQGRGDGYTF

v_call: TRBV5-6
d_call: TRBD1
j_call: TRBJ1-4
clone_size: -
cdr3_nt: TGTGCCAGCAGCATAACCGGGACAGGATCGGATGAAAAACTGTTTTTT
cdr3_aa: CASSITGTGSDEKLFF

v_call: TRBV7-9
d_call: -
j_call: TRBJ1-2
clone_size: -
cdr3_nt: TGTGCCAGCAGCACCCGGGGATCAGGTGGCTACACCTTC
cdr3_aa: CASSTRGSGGYTF

v_call: TRBV6-4
d_call: TRBD1
j_call: TRBJ2-1
clone_size: once
cdr3_nt: TGTGCCAGCAGCGGACAGGGGGCTGGGGGTGAGCAGTTCTTC
cdr3_aa: CASSGQGAGGEQFF

v_call: TRBV5-6
d_call: -
j_call: TRBJ1-2
clone_size: -
cdr3_nt: TGTGCCAGCAGCTTCCCGGGAGGGATTCTCAATGGCTACACCTTC
cdr3_aa: CASSFPGGILNGYTF

v_call: TRBV2
d_call: TRBD1
j_call: TRBJ1-1
clone_size: -
cdr3_nt: TGTGCCAGCAGTCCTAGGACAGGGAACACTGAAGCTTTCTTT
cdr3_aa: CASSPRTGNTEAFF

v_call: TRBV19
d_call: -
j_call: TRBJ2-1
clone_size: -
cdr3_nt: TGTGCCAGTAGTACCCGGCAGGGCAATGAGCAGTTCTTC
cdr3_aa: CASSTRQGNEQFF

v_call: TRBV7-9
d_call: -
j_call: TRBJ2-7
clone_size: many
cdr3_nt: TGTGCCAGCAGCTTAGCGGATGGCCGGCCCTACGAGCAGTACTTC
cdr3_aa: CASSLADGRPYEQYF

v_call: TRBV2
d_call: -
j_call: TRBJ1-4
clone_size: -
cdr3_nt: TGTGCCAGCAGTGTACAGGGCTGGGGTGAAAAACTGTTTTTT
cdr3_aa: CASSVQGWGEKLFF

v_call: TRBV6-5
d_call: -
j_call: TRBJ1-3
clone_size: -
cdr3_nt: TGTGCCAGCAGTTCCAGACCCGTTGTCGGAAACACCATATATTTT
cdr3_aa: CASSSRPVVGNTIYF

v_call: TRBV5-4
d_call: -
j_call: TRBJ2-3
clone_size: few
cdr3_nt: TGTGCCAGCAGCTTGAGGGGGATCAGCACAGATACGCAGTATTTT
cdr3_aa: CASSLRGISTDTQYF

v_call: TRBV5-1
d_call: -
j_call: TRBJ2-5
clone_size: -
cdr3_nt: TGCGCCAGCAGCAGACAGAAAGAGACCCAGTACTTC
cdr3_aa: CASSRQKETQYF

v_call: TRBV10-3
d_call: -
j_call: TRBJ1-2
clone_size: -
cdr3_nt: TGTGCCAGCAGTGTTAATAGGGGGGAGTACGGCTACACCTTC
cdr3_aa: CASSVNRGEYGYTF

v_call: TRBV6-5
d_call: TRBD1
j_call: TRBJ2-1
clone_size: -
cdr3_nt: TGTGCCAGCAGTTACTCGATCCAGGGGGCTTATGAGCAGTTCTTC
cdr3_aa: CASSYSIQGAYEQFF

v_call: TRBV21-1
d_call: -
j_call: TRBJ2-2
clone_size: -
cdr3_nt: TGTGCCAGCAGCAAAGAGACTAGCGGGGGCACCGGGGAGCTGTTTTTT
cdr3_aa: CASSKETSGGTGELFF

v_call: TRBV7-9
d_call: TRBD2
j_call: TRBJ2-7
clone_size: -
cdr3_nt: TGTGCCAGCAGCACTAGCGGGAGGTTATACGAGCAGTACTTC
cdr3_aa: CASSTSGRLYEQYF

v_call: TRBV5-6
d_call: -
j_call: TRBJ2-1
clone_size: -
cdr3_nt: TGTGCCAGCAGGTCGGGACTTCCGAACAATGAGCAGTTCTTC
cdr3_aa: CASRSGLPNNEQFF

v_call: TRBV5-5
d_call: TRBD1
j_call: TRBJ2-5
clone_size: -
cdr3_nt: TGTGCCAGCAGCTTGTCGGGGACAGGGCTAGGTAAGGCCCAGTACTTC
cdr3_aa: CASSLSGTGLGKAQYF

v_call: TRBV2
d_call: TRBD1
j_call: TRBJ2-6
clone_size: -
cdr3_nt: TGTGCCAGCACAAGGGACAGGGCATCTGGGGCCAACGTCCTGACTTTC
cdr3_aa: CASTRDRASGANVLTF

v_call: TRBV28
d_call: -
j_call: TRBJ1-1
clone_size: -
cdr3_nt: TGTGCCAGCAGTTTATCCCCAGGGATGAACACTGAAGCTTTCTTT
cdr3_aa: CASSLSPGMNTEAFF

v_call: TRBV2
d_call: TRBD2
j_call: TRBJ2-3
clone_size: -
cdr3_nt: TGTGCCAGCAGTCCAGACAGAGCCGGGAGACTAGCGGGAGGGGAGGGAAATACGCAGTATTTT
cdr3_aa: CASSPDRAGRLAGGEGNTQYF

v_call: TRBV28
d_call: TRBD2
j_call: TRBJ2-3
clone_size: -
cdr3_nt: TGTGCCAGCAGTTTGGGAGGGGCAGATACGCAGTATTTT
cdr3_aa: CASSLGGADTQYF

v_call: TRBV6-5
d_call: -
j_call: TRBJ1-1
clone_size: -
cdr3_nt: TGTGCCAGCAGTTACTCGCCAGACACGGGAGTGGCTTTCTTT
cdr3_aa: CASSYSPDTGVAFF

v_call: TRBV7-8
d_call: TRBD1
j_call: TRBJ1-1
clone_size: few
cdr3_nt: TGTGCCAGCAGCTCAGGGACAGGACGGAACACTGAAGCTTTCTTT
cdr3_aa: CASSSGTGRNTEAFF

v_call: TRBV9
d_call: TRBD2
j_call: TRBJ2-7
clone_size: -
cdr3_nt: TGTGCCAGCAGCGTAGGGGGTACTAGCGAATACGAGCAGTACTTC
cdr3_aa: CASSVGGTSEYEQYF

v_call: TRBV11-2
d_call: TRBD1
j_call: TRBJ2-4
clone_size: -
cdr3_nt: TGTGCCAGCAGCGACGACAGGGTTTGGGGCGGCATTCAGTACTTC
cdr3_aa: CASSDDRVWGGIQYF

v_call: TRBV6-5
d_call: -
j_call: TRBJ2-7
clone_size: few
cdr3_nt: TGTGCCAGCAGTTACTCGCCCGAGACGGAGCAGTACTTC
cdr3_aa: CASSYSPETEQYF

v_call: TRBV10-3
d_call: -
j_call: TRBJ2-3
clone_size: -
cdr3_nt: TGTGCCATCAGCCTCCACCAGAGCACAGATACGCAGTATTTT
cdr3_aa: CAISLHQSTDTQYF

v_call: TRBV25-1
d_call: -
j_call: TRBJ2-1
clone_size: -
cdr3_nt: TGTGCCAGCAGTGAATTGGTGGGACCCGGAAGCTCCTACAATGAGCAGTTCTTC
cdr3_aa: CASSELVGPGSSYNEQFF

v_call: TRBV6-5
d_call: -
j_call: TRBJ1-2
clone_size: -
cdr3_nt: TGTGCCAGCAGTTACTCGGGTGGGGCTGGCTACACCTTC
cdr3_aa: CASSYSGGAGYTF

v_call: TRBV5-1
d_call: -
j_call: TRBJ2-5
clone_size: -
cdr3_nt: TGCGCCAGCAGCTCTCAGGGGCCCCAAGAGACCCAGTACTTC
cdr3_aa: CASSSQGPQETQYF

v_call: TRBV7-8
d_call: TRBD2
j_call: TRBJ2-1
clone_size: -
cdr3_nt: TGTGCCAGCAGCACCTTAGCGGGCTCCTACAATGAGCAGTTCTTC
cdr3_aa: CASSTLAGSYNEQFF

v_call: TRBV29-1
d_call: -
j_call: TRBJ2-3
clone_size: -
cdr3_nt: TGCAGCCCCGGGGAGGCAGATACGCAGTATTTT
cdr3_aa: CSPGEADTQYF

v_call: TRBV28
d_call: -
j_call: TRBJ1-3
clone_size: -
cdr3_nt: TGTGCCAGCAGTTTACTCGGCTCCCGCTCTGGAAACACCATATATTTT
cdr3_aa: CASSLLGSRSGNTIYF

v_call: TRBV28
d_call: -
j_call: TRBJ2-7
clone_size: once
cdr3_nt: TGTGCCAGCAGTTCCCTCTCCTACGAGCAGTACTTC
cdr3_aa: CASSSLSYEQYF

v_call: TRBV13
d_call: -
j_call: TRBJ2-7
clone_size: once
cdr3_nt: TGTGCCAGCAGCTTTTCCCTAACGGACGAGCAGTACTTC
cdr3_aa: CASSFSLTDEQYF

v_call: TRBV2
d_call: TRBD2
j_call: TRBJ2-2
clone_size: few
cdr3_nt: TGTGCCTGCTGGGTGGAGCGGGGGCGGCCCGGGGAGCTGTTTTTT
cdr3_aa: CACWVERGRPGELFF

v_call: TRBV19
d_call: -
j_call: TRBJ2-7
clone_size: -
cdr3_nt: TGTGCCAGTAGTATGGCGGGGCTCACATACTTC
cdr3_aa: CASSMAGLTYF

v_call: TRBV28
d_call: TRBD1
j_call: TRBJ2-7
clone_size: once
cdr3_nt: TGTGCCAGCAGGGATACAGGGGGCGGGCTCTACGAGCAGTACTTC
cdr3_aa: CASRDTGGGLYEQYF

v_call: TRBV18
d_call: -
j_call: TRBJ1-2
clone_size: -
cdr3_nt: TGTGCCAGCTCACCGAGCGGAGAGGGCGGAGGCTACACCTTC
cdr3_aa: CASSPSGEGGGYTF

v_call: TRBV28
d_call: -
j_call: TRBJ1-2
clone_size: few
cdr3_nt: TGTGCCAGCATACAACAGGGTCGGTATGGCTACACCTTC
cdr3_aa: CASIQQGRYGYTF

v_call: TRBV9
d_call: TRBD1
j_call: TRBJ1-5
clone_size: -
cdr3_nt: TGTGCCAGCAGCGTAGGGACAGGCAAGCAGCCCCAGCATTTT
cdr3_aa: CASSVGTGKQPQHF

v_call: TRBV4-1
d_call: -
j_call: TRBJ1-4
clone_size: -
cdr3_nt: TGCGCCAGCAGCCAAGGTTTATCTTTGAGTGAAAAACTGTTTTTT
cdr3_aa: CASSQGLSLSEKLFF

v_call: TRBV5-1
d_call: TRBD2
j_call: TRBJ2-3
clone_size: -
cdr3_nt: TGCGCCAGCAGCTTGGCGGGACTAGCGGGCACAGATACGCAGTATTTT
cdr3_aa: CASSLAGLAGTDTQYF

v_call: TRBV5-1
d_call: -
j_call: TRBJ1-1
clone_size: once
cdr3_nt: TGCGCCAGCAGCTTGGCAGGGGAGAACACTGAAGCTTTCTTT
cdr3_aa: CASSLAGENTEAFF

v_call: TRBV4-2
d_call: TRBD1
j_call: TRBJ2-7
clone_size: once
cdr3_nt: TGTGCCAGCAGCCAAGAGACAGGGGGAGCCTACGAGCAGTACTTC
cdr3_aa: CASSQETGGAYEQYF

v_call: TRBV18
d_call: -
j_call: TRBJ2-5
clone_size: once
cdr3_nt: TGTGCCAGCTCACCGCGCGGGACAGTAGAGACCCAGTACTTC
cdr3_aa: CASSPRGTVETQYF

v_call: TRBV27
d_call: TRBD2
j_call: TRBJ2-3
clone_size: -
cdr3_nt: TGTGCCAGCAGTCTAGCGGGGGGCACAGATACGCAGTATTTT
cdr3_aa: CASSLAGGTDTQYF